The 3 T cell receptor beta chains listed next were all sequenced from one sample in a study of blood T cell repertoires in COVID-19. The table came from immunoSEQ multiplex PCR; TCRdb's copy has only in-frame clones and leaves some out. The table includes some 67,000 clones, around 87% detected once. The source material was peripheral blood. The receptor set was obtained from a man in his forties or fifties with active COVID-19.

The chain uses TRBV7-8 and TRBJ2-2; 8 bases line up with TRBD1. The CDR3 contains 14 residues. Trimming at V came to 6 bases and at J to 5 bases, leaving 5 bases not matched to a gene. CDR1 is SGHVS, CDR2 FQNEAQ, per germline. As DNA, the CDR3 is TGTGCCAGCAGGTCTACAGGGGGTACCGGGGAGCTGTTTTTT. This codes for CASRSTGGTGELFF.

For this clone: Other DNA sequences in this sample translate to the same CDR3. This chain joins TRBV7-2 and TRBJ2-7; maybe TRBD2 (7 bases). The CDR3 has 16 amino acids. V was pared by 0 bases and J by 4 bases, with 16 bases between. From germline, CDR1 is SGHTA and CDR2 FQGNSA. The CDR3 region is CASSLALGGGAYEQYF. For the CDR3, the DNA is TGTGCCAGCAGCTTAGCGTTAGGCGGGGGCGCGTACGAGCAGTACTTC.

The CDR3 nucleotides read TGTGCCAGCAGCCTTATACAGGGGGTCACCTACAATGAGCAGTTCTTC. Protein: CASSLIQGVTYNEQFF. The V gene is TRBV4-2, the J gene TRBJ2-1, with 8 bases that match TRBD1. The junction had 7 bases not matched to a gene; V was cut back by 4 bases and J by 2 bases. CDR1 is LGHNA and CDR2 is YNFKEQ in the germline V gene. The CDR3 loop spans 16 amino acids.